This T cell receptor beta chain was sequenced in a study of shared clonotypes between healthy human individuals. The CDR3 loop spans 15 amino acids. Unmatched junction bases numbered 6, after V lost 3 bases and J lost 4 bases. Germline lookup yields CDR1 MDHEN and CDR2 SYDVKM. Across several immunoSEQ plates, the genomic DNA of each subset was split evenly. The method was immunoSEQ multiplex PCR; TCRdb's version includes in-frame clones alone and lacks a portion of them. The repertoire consists of about 2.4 million clones, with 85% to 95% occurring once and the leading ten covering 0.14%. In regard to this clone: Its antigen is unidentified.

Regarding the study as a whole: Investigators collected only blood, and repertoires in tissues likely differ. Read depth was anticipated to influence clonotype sharing among donors.

This receptor was taken from a man aged 18 to 30 in good health. The sample was naive CD4+ T cells sorted from blood. Subset meaning: CD45RA+ positively selected. The rearrangement uses TRBV28 and TRBJ2-7; 10 bases map to TRBD1. The CDR3 here is CASSLRDRGGYEQYF. The CDR3 region has the DNA TGTGCCAGCAGTTTGAGGGACAGGGGAGGATACGAGCAGTACTTC.